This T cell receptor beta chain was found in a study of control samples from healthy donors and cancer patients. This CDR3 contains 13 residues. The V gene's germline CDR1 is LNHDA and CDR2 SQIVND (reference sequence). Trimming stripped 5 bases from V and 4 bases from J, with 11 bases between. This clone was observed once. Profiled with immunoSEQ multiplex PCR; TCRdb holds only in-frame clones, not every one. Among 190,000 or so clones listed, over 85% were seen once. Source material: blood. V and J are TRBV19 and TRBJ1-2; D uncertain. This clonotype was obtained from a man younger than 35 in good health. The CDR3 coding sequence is TGTGCCAGTAGTCTTAAGGGTGGCTATGGCTACACCTTC. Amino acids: CASSLKGGYGYTF. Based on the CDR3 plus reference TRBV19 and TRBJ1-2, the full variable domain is DGGITQSPKYLFRKEGQNVTLSCEQNLNHDAMYWYRQDPGQGLRLIYYSQIVNDFQKGDIAEGYSVSREKKESFPLTVTSAQKNPTAFYLCASSLKGGYGYTFGSGTRLTVV.